What follows are 27 T cell receptor beta chains derived from one specimen sequenced in a study of shared clonotypes between healthy human individuals. TCRdb's copy holds only in-frame clones and misses some; the assay was immunoSEQ multiplex PCR. The sample lists about 990,000 clones, 70% to 80% occurring once. The sequenced sample consisted of memory CD4+ T cells from PBMCs. Subset: CD45RA-negative fraction. The source is a man between 18 and 35 years old in good health. Some clones in this sample may be carry-over from other donors' samples.

Points on this clone: Additional DNA sequences in this sample encode the identical CDR3. This chain links TRBV5-1 with TRBJ2-7; D may correspond to TRBD1 or TRBD2 (5 bases each). Trimming took 0 bases from V and 3 from J, leaving 10 bases between them. Germline lookup yields CDR1 SGHRS and CDR2 YFSETQ. This CDR3 contains 14 residues. CDR3 loop: CASSLVAGSYEQYF. CDR3 in DNA: TGCGCCAGCAGCTTGGTGGCAGGGAGCTACGAGCAGTACTTC.

This clone is a singleton in its sample. V and J are TRBV7-8 and TRBJ1-4; 10 positions agree with TRBD1. This CDR3 is 13 amino acids long. CDR1 is SGHVS and CDR2 is FQNEAQ in the germline V gene. V lost 5 bases, J lost 6 bases, and 0 bases stayed unmatched. The CDR3 loop is CASSDRGHEKLFF. CDR3 nucleotides: TGTGCCAGCAGCGACAGGGGGCATGAAAAACTGTTTTTT.

V gene TRBV30 combines with J gene TRBJ2-1; D gene ambiguous. The V gene lost 5 bases and the J gene lost 3 bases, with 11 bases spanning the gap. Germline V gives CDR1 GTSNPN, CDR2 SVGIG (reference sequence). The CDR3 length is 13 residues. The CDR3 sequence: CAWSLLNYNEQFF. In DNA form, the CDR3 reads TGTGCCTGGTCGTTATTGAACTACAATGAGCAGTTCTTC.

The rearrangement links TRBV6-5 to TRBJ1-1; weak D call: TRBD1 (5 bases). The germline gives CDR1 MNHEY, CDR2 SVGAGI. This CDR3 has 13 residues. V lost 7 bases to trimming and J lost 0 bases, with 9 bases between them. The CDR3 sequence is CASTGQMNTEAFF. The CDR3 region has the DNA TGTGCCAGCACGGGGCAGATGAACACTGAAGCTTTCTTT.

The chain is built from TRBV11-2 and TRBJ1-4; TRBD1 matches at 7 bases. The germline V gene encodes CDR1 SGHAT and CDR2 FQNNGV. The junction had 7 bases not matched to a gene; V was cut back by 2 bases and J by 7 bases. There are 15 residues in the CDR3. This CDR3 reads CASSLIGTAGEKLFF. As DNA, the CDR3 is TGTGCCAGCAGCTTAATAGGGACAGCGGGTGAAAAACTGTTTTTT.

Comments on this clone: A much larger clone differs from this one at a single base, so this may be a read error. CDR3 protein: CASSTTRTLCEQYF. The CDR3 coding sequence is TGTGCCAGCAGTACAACGCGGACCCTATGCGAGCAGTACTTC. The genes are TRBV28 and TRBJ2-7; D is undetermined. Germline CDR1 is MDHEN and CDR2 is SYDVKM. The ends were cut back, 5 bases at V and 6 bases at J, with 17 bases in the middle. The length of the CDR3 is 14 residues.

The chain has TRBV5-8 and TRBJ2-7; TRBD1 agrees at 9 bases. The junction had 19 bases not matched to a gene; V was cut back by 4 bases and J by 2 bases. The CDR3 sequence is 19 residues long. From germline, CDR1 is SGHTS and CDR2 YDEGEE. This chain's CDR3 is CASSLTRTGANQRAYEQYF. The CDR3 nucleotides are TGTGCCAGCAGCCTCACCAGGACAGGGGCCAACCAAAGAGCCTACGAGCAGTACTTC.

With regard to this clone: The sample carries other DNA sequences with the same CDR3. V is TRBV5-1 and J is TRBJ1-1; 9 bases map to TRBD1. Germline V gene data show CDR1 as SGHRS and CDR2 as YFSETQ. Trimming removed 4 bases from V and 1 base from J; junction bases left unmatched: 2. The CDR3 contains 14 residues. As DNA, the CDR3 is TGCGCCAGCAGCCTGACAGGGGGGAACACTGAAGCTTTCTTT. Translating gives CASSLTGGNTEAFF.

The chain joins TRBV2 to TRBJ2-3; maybe TRBD1 (7 bases). The CDR3 totals 14 residues. Germline values: CDR1 SNHLY, CDR2 FYNNEI. Trimming stripped 7 bases from V and 5 bases from J, with 16 bases between. CDR3 in amino acids: CASMQGGTGDTQYF. The CDR3, as DNA: TGTGCCAGCATGCAGGGGGGAACGGGAGATACGCAGTATTTT.

This clone occurred once. The chain is built from TRBV7-6 and TRBJ1-1; the D is unclear. Trimming removed 1 base at V and 0 bases at J, with 9 bases between. The CDR3 extends over 15 amino acids. Germline CDR1 reads SGHVS; CDR2 reads FNYEAQ. The CDR3 sequence is CASSLVPGVNTEAFF. The CDR3, as DNA: TGTGCCAGCAGCTTAGTTCCAGGAGTGAACACTGAAGCTTTCTTT.

This clone appeared once. The chain combines TRBV2 with TRBJ1-3; 8 positions match TRBD1. Germline-derived CDR1 and CDR2 are SNHLY and FYNNEI. With V trimmed by 4 bases and J by 0 bases, 5 bases remained unmatched. The CDR3 totals 16 residues. DNA for the CDR3: TGTGCCAGCAGTGGGTTTACAGGGGGCTCTGGAAACACCATATATTTT. It encodes CASSGFTGGSGNTIYF.

The chain has TRBV28 and TRBJ1-4; no firm D call. Trimming pared 4 bases from V and 2 bases from J, leaving 8 bases between. The germline gives CDR1 MDHEN, CDR2 SYDVKM. This CDR3 is 14 amino acids long. The CDR3: CASSWPVTNEKLFF. CDR3 coding DNA: TGTGCCAGCAGTTGGCCGGTTACTAATGAAAAACTGTTTTTT.

The genes are TRBV2 and TRBJ1-2; the match to TRBD1 covers 9 bases. From germline, CDR1 is SNHLY and CDR2 FYNNEI. With V trimmed by 6 bases and J by 5 bases, 10 bases remained unmatched. The CDR3 extends over 15 amino acids. CDR3 nucleotide sequence: TGTGCCAGCAGCTGGGGGGGACAGGGTAATTATGGCTACACCTTC. This encodes CASSWGGQGNYGYTF.

V is TRBV27 and J is TRBJ2-3, with 9 bases lining up with TRBD2. The CDR3 sequence is 17 residues long. The J segment lost 0 bases and the V segment lost 2 bases, leaving 6 bases of the junction unmatched. Germline lookup yields CDR1 MNHEY and CDR2 SMNVEV (reference sequence). The CDR3, as DNA: TGTGCCAGCAGTTTAGGCCGGCTAGCGGGAAGCACAGATACGCAGTATTTT. This translates into CASSLGRLAGSTDTQYF.

The V gene is TRBV5-6, the J gene TRBJ2-3; D may be TRBD1 (5 bases). Trimming left V 0 bases short and J 1 base short, with 9 bases between. CDR1 SGHDT and CDR2 YYEEEE come from the germline V gene. The CDR3 is 15 residues long. CDR3 in amino acids: CASSLEGHRTDTQYF. DNA for the CDR3: TGTGCCAGCAGCTTGGAAGGACACCGCACAGATACGCAGTATTTT.

V usage is TRBV30 and J usage is TRBJ1-3; D is unresolved. CDR3 size: 13 residues. The V gene's germline CDR1 is GTSNPN and CDR2 SVGIG (reference sequence). The V end lost 1 base, the J end lost 4 bases, and 8 bases lay between the germline ends. DNA of the CDR3: TGTGCCTGGAGTGGTTCGCTCGGAAACACCATATATTTT. Its translation is CAWSGSLGNTIYF.

This chain uses TRBV19 with TRBJ2-3, with TRBD1 matching over 9 bases. J gave up 6 bases and V 6 bases, and 10 bases lay outside the gene matches. CDR1 is LNHDA and CDR2 is SQIVND in the germline V gene (reference sequence). The CDR3 sequence is 15 residues long. In DNA form, the CDR3 reads TGTGCCAGTAGCCGACAGGGGGGGTTCCGGGATACGCAGTATTTT. Protein sequence: CASSRQGGFRDTQYF.

The chain joins TRBV7-9 to TRBJ1-2, with D perhaps TRBD1 (5 bases). The CDR3 contains 13 residues. The germline V and J ends were trimmed by 5 bases and 7 bases, with 14 bases remaining between them. Germline CDR1 and CDR2: SEHNR and FQNEAQ (reference sequence). CDR3: CASSIIGTVGYTF. The CDR3 DNA sequence: TGTGCCAGCAGCATAATCGGGACGGTTGGCTACACCTTC.

This clone occurred once. This rearrangement joins TRBV7-2 to TRBJ2-7, with 8 nucleotides matching TRBD1. Germline CDR1 reads SGHTA; CDR2 reads FQGNSA. CDR3 length: 14 residues. After removal of 1 base from V and 4 bases from J, the junction contained 3 bases not matched to a gene. CDR3 protein: CASSLGQGNYEQYF. The CDR3, as DNA: TGTGCCAGCAGCTTAGGACAGGGGAATTACGAGCAGTACTTC.

This clone was detected ten times or more. The V gene is TRBV14, the J gene TRBJ2-7; TRBD1 aligns across 12 bases. Losses at the gene ends were 3 bases for V and 1 base for J; bases not matched to a gene: 4. From germline, CDR1 is SGHDN and CDR2 FVKESK. CDR3 length: 16 residues. CDR3 nucleotides: TGTGCCAGCAGCCAGGGACAGGGGGCAGCGTCCTACGAGCAGTACTTC. This codes for CASSQGQGAASYEQYF.

This clone appeared once. J is TRBJ2-2 and V is TRBV5-1, with TRBD2 matching 9 bases. Germline values: CDR1 SGHRS, CDR2 YFSETQ. The CDR3 is made up of 17 amino acids. J was trimmed by 3 bases and V by 2 bases; bases with no gene match: 8. The DNA for the CDR3 is TGCGCCAGCAGCTTTGGTGGGGTAGCGGGGGACACCGGGGAGCTGTTTTTT. Translated: CASSFGGVAGDTGELFF.

The chain is built from TRBV15 and TRBJ2-7; 9 nucleotides align to TRBD1. With 1 base clipped from V and 5 bases from J, the junction kept 9 bases outside the gene matches. The CDR3 loop spans 16 amino acids. Germline V gene data show CDR1 as LNHNV and CDR2 as YYDKDF (reference sequence). CDR3 nucleotides: TGTGCCACCAGCAGAGGGGTCTTAGGGACAGGGAACGAGCAGTACTTC. Its translation is CATSRGVLGTGNEQYF.

This clone has a handful of counts. The chain carries TRBV15 and TRBJ1-2; 8 bases agree with TRBD1. The CDR3 sequence is 16 residues long. V shed 2 bases and J 6 bases; nucleotides not matched to a gene: 11. Germline V gives CDR1 LNHNV, CDR2 YYDKDF (reference sequence). The CDR3 region is CATSRRLGQGVDGYTF. CDR3 sequence (DNA): TGTGCCACCAGCAGACGCCTCGGACAGGGCGTCGATGGCTACACCTTC.

There are a few counts of this clone. The chain couples TRBV19 to TRBJ2-6, with D hard to call. Germline CDR1 and CDR2: LNHDA and SQIVND (reference sequence). This CDR3 is 16 amino acids long. V was trimmed by 5 bases and J by 0 bases, leaving 11 bases between them. The CDR3 reads CASSWSANSGANVLTF. DNA for the CDR3: TGTGCCAGTAGTTGGTCCGCGAACTCTGGGGCCAACGTCCTGACTTTC.

The chain uses TRBV29-1 and TRBJ1-2; 9 positions match TRBD1. The CDR3 totals 15 residues. Germline V gene sequence: CDR1 SQVTM, CDR2 ANQGSEA. The trim removed 3 bases at V and 5 bases at J, leaving 10 bases unmatched. In nucleotides, the CDR3 is TGCAGCGTTGACTACCCCGCAGGGACAGGGTATGGCTACACCTTC. Translation gives CSVDYPAGTGYGYTF.

This CDR3 reads CASSPEGGRGEKLFF. The CDR3 region has the DNA TGCGCCAGCAGTCCAGAAGGGGGGAGGGGTGAAAAACTGTTTTTT. The chain recombines TRBV4-3 with TRBJ1-4; D might be TRBD1 (6 bases). The CDR3 has 15 residues. The germline CDR1 and CDR2 sequences are LGHNA and YSLEER. V lost 6 bases, J lost 7 bases, and 18 bases lay in between.

The chain links TRBV4-3 to TRBJ1-2; 9 bases align to TRBD1. Germline V gives CDR1 LGHNA, CDR2 YSLEER. Unmatched junction bases numbered 9, after V lost 0 bases and J lost 4 bases. This CDR3 is 17 amino acids long. In nucleotides, the CDR3 is TGCGCCAGCAGCCAAGAATTAGGGGACAGGGCCCTCTATGGCTACACCTTC. Protein sequence: CASSQELGDRALYGYTF.